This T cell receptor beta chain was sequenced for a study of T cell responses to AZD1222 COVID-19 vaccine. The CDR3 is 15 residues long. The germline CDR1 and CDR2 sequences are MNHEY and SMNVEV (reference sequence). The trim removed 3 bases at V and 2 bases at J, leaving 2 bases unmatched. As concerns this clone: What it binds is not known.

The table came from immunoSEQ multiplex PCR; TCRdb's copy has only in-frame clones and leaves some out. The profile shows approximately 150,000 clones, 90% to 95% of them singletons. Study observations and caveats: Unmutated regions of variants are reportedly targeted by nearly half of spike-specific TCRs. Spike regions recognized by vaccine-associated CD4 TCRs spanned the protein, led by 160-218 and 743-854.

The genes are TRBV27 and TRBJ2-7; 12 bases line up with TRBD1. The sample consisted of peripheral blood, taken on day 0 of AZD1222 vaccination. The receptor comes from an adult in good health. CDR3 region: CASSLGTGGPYEQYF. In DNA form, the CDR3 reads TGTGCCAGCAGTTTGGGGACAGGGGGCCCCTACGAGCAGTACTTC.